This T cell receptor beta chain was captured by sequencing in a study of T cells after yellow fever vaccination. V lost 4 bases and J lost 5, with 14 bases in between. CDR3 length: 14 amino acids. Germline values: CDR1 SGHTA, CDR2 FQGNSA. This clonotype came up once. TCRdb called the 5' RACE reads again in MiXCR, with one record for every CDR3 protein. The sample consists of about 580,000 distinct CDR3 sequences, approximately 16% of them appearing once. Sequenced material: PBMCs, taken around 5 days after the first yellow fever vaccination. The genes are TRBV7-2 and TRBJ1-1; D possibly corresponds to TRBD1 (5 bases). This sequence was found in a young man who received the YFV17D yellow fever vaccine. This chain's CDR3 is CASSWRGPRTEAFF. Written as DNA, the CDR3 is TGTGCCAGCAGCTGGAGGGGTCCGAGGACTGAAGCTTTCTTT.